The sequence of this T cell receptor beta chain was determined in a study of T cells in Graves' hyperthyroidism and ophthalmopathy. Study-wide findings and caveats: The blood repertoire included most of the expanded thyroid clonotypes above 0.001. Median prediction lead before ophthalmopathy onset was six to eight months with the model.

TCR beta CDR3 regions were amplified from RNA transcripts. An initial round of RT-PCR targeting the TCR CDR3 relied on the HTBI primer set. From the multiplex PCR reads, TCRdb called clonotypes with MiXCR, one entry per CDR3 protein. The repertoire holds 450,000 to 700,000 distinct CDR3 sequences, with 46% as singletons. Uncontrolled infection, other autoimmune disease, pregnancy or lactation excluded patients. The CDR3 consists of 14 residues. Germline assignment: CDR1 SGHRS and CDR2 YFSETQ. Trimming took off 0 bases at V and 7 bases at J, with 8 bases between the two ends. This clonotype was detected many times. The antigen is undetermined.

Sample: peripheral blood or thyroid tissue (not recorded which). This TCR derives from an adult woman with Graves' disease, either hyperthyroidism or ophthalmopathy (not recorded which). The V and J genes are TRBV5-1 and TRBJ1-6; D is uncertain. The CDR3 spells CASSLGHANSPLHF. CDR3 DNA: TGCGCCAGCAGCTTGGGACACGCCAATTCACCCCTCCACTTT.